Ten or more counts support the clone carrying this T cell receptor (beta chain). Described time point: newly diagnosed GD, antithyroid drugs for less than 3 months. There was RNA extracted from PBMCs, and the TCR library was made from it. Peripheral blood, at roughly 10 milliliters, went into EDTA tubes. These data come from a study of regulatory T cells in long-lasting Graves disease. Researchers made TCR beta libraries by using iRepertoire HTBI primers and running Arm-PCR on CDR3 regions. Each CDR3 protein is one row after TCRdb ran MiXCR on the multiplex PCR reads. This sample yields around 480,000 distinct CDR3 sequences, of which around 16% are seen a single time; 9.5% to 15% belongs to the top ten. These sequences were also reported in another study, on T cells in Graves' hyperthyroidism and ophthalmopathy. From that report: Uncontrolled infection, other autoimmune disease, pregnancy or lactation excluded patients. HTBI primers drove first-round RT-PCR of the TCR CDR3. Ophthalmopathy was model-predicted a median about 6.7 months pre-onset.

This clonotype was obtained from a middle-aged man with Graves disease. This sample comprised peripheral blood mononuclear cells (PBMCs), obtained at new diagnosis, from a patient treated with antithyroid drugs.

CDR3 DNA: TGTGCCAGCAGCTACAAACAGGGGGTGACCTTCTTT. It codes for CASSYKQGVTFF. This chain uses TRBV11-2 with TRBJ1-1; 8 positions match TRBD1. The length of the CDR3 is 12 residues. J gave up 14 bases and V 4 bases, and 9 bases lay outside the gene matches. Per the germline V gene, CDR1 is SGHAT and CDR2 is FQNNGV. The full variable domain, completed using reference TRBV11-2 and TRBJ1-1, is EAGVAQSPRYKIIEKRQSVAFWCNPISGHATLYWYQQILGQGPKLLIQFQNNGVVDDSQLPKDRFSAERLKGVDSTLKIQPAKLEDSAVYLCASSYKQGVTFFGQGTRLTVV.